Described below is a single T cell receptor beta chain sequence and its context. The antigen is undetermined. The V end lost 7 bases, the J end lost 4 bases, and 8 bases lay between the germline ends. There are 11 residues in the CDR3. Per germline, CDR1 SQVTM and CDR2 ANQGSEA. This sample is drawn from a study of shared clonotypes between healthy human individuals. Across the whole study: Three plates each covered CD4 naive and memory; CD8 naive two, CD8 memory one.

How the authors handled the data: Because ImmunoSEQ provided only junction sequences with no quality scores, the filtering differed. Sequencing was performed with immunoSEQ multiplex PCR; in TCRdb, only in-frame clones are kept and a portion is missing. V, J and clone size derive from that table, while D and trimming were established from the DNA sequence. The repertoire includes 550,000 to 800,000 clones, less than 85% of them detected once, and 1.5% to 2% sits in the top ten. Study-level findings and limits: An anticipated effect of sequencing depth on clonotype sharing among donors was recognized. The study generally estimated greater richness for naive than memory subsets.

The chain joins TRBV29-1 to TRBJ1-3; D uncertain. Material: memory CD4+ T cells sorted from blood. Documented subset: CD45RA-negative fraction. The sequence came from a woman aged 25 to 39 in good health. The CDR3 coding sequence is TGCAGCGGCAGCACAGGAAACACCATATATTTT. Its protein product is CSGSTGNTIYF.